This T cell receptor beta chain is drawn from a study of T cell responses to AZD1222 COVID-19 vaccine. Study-wide findings and caveats: Clonal diversity was possibly underestimated, and white British individuals and females predominated among donors. In the spike-specific TCR repertoire, nearly half reportedly target unmutated variant regions.

CDR3 length: 15 residues. V lost 3 bases, J lost 8 bases, and 8 bases stayed unmatched. The germline V gene has CDR1 KGHDR and CDR2 SFDVKD. Details on this clone: The antigen remains unidentified.

Sequencing used immunoSEQ multiplex PCR; TCRdb keeps in-frame clones, though not all of them. The table includes 150,000 to 200,000 clones, 92% detected once. The clonotype was recovered from an adult in good health. V gene TRBV24-1 combines with J gene TRBJ1-2; TRBD1 aligns across 10 bases. Source: peripheral blood, taken on day 0 of AZD1222 vaccination. In DNA form, the CDR3 reads TGTGCCACCAGTGATGGAGACAGGGGGCGGCTGGGCTACACCTTC. Its protein is CATSDGDRGRLGYTF.